This T cell receptor (beta chain) was sequenced during a study of somatic mutations in cytotoxic T cells in rheumatoid arthritis. Study-level background: Immediately following diagnosis and ahead of any treatment, patient blood (roughly 30 ml EDTA) was drawn. Flow cytometry sorted some V beta antibody-stained T-cell populations to nearly 100% purity, V beta1+ cells among them being sequenced for TCRB.

Study outcomes and limitations: Compared with age-matched healthy controls, rheumatoid arthritis patients did not differ significantly in CD8+ T-cell clonality.

Some clones are missing from TCRdb's copy, which holds only in-frame ones; the method was immunoSEQ multiplex PCR. This table holds about 11,000 clones, around 80% found once. This clone has just a few counts. The antigen is unknown. Researchers isolated CD4+ and CD8+ cells by positive magnetic bead selection and then checked their purity by flow cytometry. The CDR3 totals 16 residues. The germline gives CDR1 SGDLS, CDR2 YYNGEE. Trimming shortened V by 3 bases and J by 5 bases, and 20 bases separated the two germline ends. Sequencing was carried out using CD8+ T cells sorted from blood. This chain uses TRBV9 with TRBJ1-2; unclear D gene. This clonotype originated in an adult with rheumatoid arthritis. The CDR3 DNA reads as TGTGCCAGCAGCGCAAGTTTGGAAGAAGGAATGTATGGCTACACCTTC. It yields the protein CASSASLEEGMYGYTF.